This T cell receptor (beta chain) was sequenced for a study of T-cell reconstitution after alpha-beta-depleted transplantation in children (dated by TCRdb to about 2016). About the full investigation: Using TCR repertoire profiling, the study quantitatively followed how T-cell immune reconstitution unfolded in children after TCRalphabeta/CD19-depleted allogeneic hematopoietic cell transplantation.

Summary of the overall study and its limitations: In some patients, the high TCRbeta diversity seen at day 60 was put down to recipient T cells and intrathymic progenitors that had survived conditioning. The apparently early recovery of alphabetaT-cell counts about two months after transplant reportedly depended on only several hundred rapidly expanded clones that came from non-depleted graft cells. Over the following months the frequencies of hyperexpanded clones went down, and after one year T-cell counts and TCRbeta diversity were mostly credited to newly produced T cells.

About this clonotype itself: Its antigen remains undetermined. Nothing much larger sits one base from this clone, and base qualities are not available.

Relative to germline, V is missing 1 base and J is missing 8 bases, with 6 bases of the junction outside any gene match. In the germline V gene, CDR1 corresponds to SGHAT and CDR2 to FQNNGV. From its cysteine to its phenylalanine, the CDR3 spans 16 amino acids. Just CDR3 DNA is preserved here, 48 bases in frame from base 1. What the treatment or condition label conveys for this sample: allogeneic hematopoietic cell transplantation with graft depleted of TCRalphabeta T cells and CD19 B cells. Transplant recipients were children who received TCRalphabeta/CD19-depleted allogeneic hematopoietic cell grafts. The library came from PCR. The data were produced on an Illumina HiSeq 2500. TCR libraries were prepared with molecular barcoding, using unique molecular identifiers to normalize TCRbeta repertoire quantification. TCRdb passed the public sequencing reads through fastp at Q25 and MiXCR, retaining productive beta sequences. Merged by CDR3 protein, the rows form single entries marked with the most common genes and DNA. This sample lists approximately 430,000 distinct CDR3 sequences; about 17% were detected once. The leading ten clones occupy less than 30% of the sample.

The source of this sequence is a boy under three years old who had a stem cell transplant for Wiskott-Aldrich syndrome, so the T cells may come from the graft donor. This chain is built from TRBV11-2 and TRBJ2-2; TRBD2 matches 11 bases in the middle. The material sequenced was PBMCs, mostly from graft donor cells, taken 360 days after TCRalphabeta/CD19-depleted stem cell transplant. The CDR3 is CASSLGLAGRMGELFF. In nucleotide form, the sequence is TGTGCCAGCAGCTTAGGACTAGCGGGGCGAATGGGGGAGCTGTTTTTT.